One and the same sample provided the 15 T cell receptor beta chains below, sequenced in a study of glioma-infiltrating T cells after dendritic cell vaccination. Described time point: after dendritic cell vaccination, including at tumor progression/relapse. Some clones are missing from TCRdb's copy, which holds only in-frame ones; the method was immunoSEQ multiplex PCR. The sample records approximately 85,000 clones, 75% to 90% being singletons. Sequences were derived from blood, sampled after dendritic cell vaccination. The origin of the receptors is a human donor with glioblastoma.

The chain employs TRBV7-2 and TRBJ2-5, with TRBD2 identical over 11 bases. CDR3 size: 16 residues. The junction had 8 bases not matched to a gene; V was cut back by 6 bases and J by 2 bases. Germline V CDR1 and CDR2: SGHTA, FQGNSA. The CDR3 loop is CASRPSGRMSQETQYF. CDR3 nucleotides: TGTGCCAGCAGACCTAGCGGGAGGATGTCTCAAGAGACCCAGTACTTC.

The rearrangement links TRBV30 to TRBJ2-3, with 9 bases matching TRBD2. CDR3 length: 15 residues. V lost 0 bases, J lost 7 bases, and 8 bases stayed unmatched. Germline CDR1 is GTSNPN and CDR2 is SVGIG (reference sequence). The CDR3 sequence: CAWSVLAGGRNTQYF. CDR3 nucleotides: TGTGCCTGGAGTGTACTGGCGGGAGGGAGGAATACGCAGTATTTT.

The CDR3 here is CASSLGGLSSGNTIYF. DNA of the CDR3: TGCGCCAGCAGCTTGGGGGGGCTTAGCTCTGGAAACACCATATATTTT. The V gene is TRBV5-1, the J gene TRBJ1-3; tentatively, D is TRBD1 (6 bases). The V gene's germline CDR1 is SGHRS and CDR2 YFSETQ. V dropped 0 bases and J dropped 0 bases, with 10 bases sitting between them. The CDR3 covers 16 residues. The entire variable domain, with the rest obtained from reference TRBV5-1 and TRBJ1-3, is as follows: KAGVTQTPRYLIKTRGQQVTLSCSPISGHRSVSWYQQTPGQGLQFLFEYFSETQRNKGNFPGRFSGRQFSNSRSEMNVSTLELGDSALYLCASSLGGLSSGNTIYFGEGSWLTVV.

This clone has only one observation. This chain links TRBV5-4 with TRBJ2-1; 10 bases line up with TRBD1. The germline V gene encodes CDR1 SGHNT and CDR2 YYREEE (reference sequence). The length of the CDR3 is 14 residues. The ends lost 3 bases at V and 9 bases at J; junction bases unmatched: 6. The CDR3 DNA is TGTGCCAGCAGCTCGACAGGGGGCAGGATTGAGCAGTTCTTC. Its translation: CASSSTGGRIEQFF. The entire variable domain, with the rest obtained from reference TRBV5-4 and TRBJ2-1, is as follows: ETGVTQSPTHLIKTRGQQVTLRCSSQSGHNTVSWYQQALGQGPQFIFQYYREEENGRGNFPPRFSGLQFPNYSSELNVNALELDDSALYLCASSSTGGRIEQFFGPGTRLTVL.

The chain carries TRBV11-3 and TRBJ2-7, with TRBD2 matching 7 bases. With V trimmed by 5 bases and J by 5 bases, 3 bases remained unmatched. Looked up from germline, CDR1 is SGHNT and CDR2 is YENEEA. The CDR3 runs to 12 residues. CDR3 sequence: CASSLTSNEQYF. CDR3 sequence (DNA): TGTGCCAGCAGCCTGACTAGCAACGAGCAGTACTTC.

To note about this clone: The junction and the germline gene differ at one end; a read error may be behind it. The chain is built from TRBV9 and TRBJ2-7; D call uncertain. This CDR3 region has 12 residues. Per the germline V gene, CDR1 is SGDLS and CDR2 is YYNGEE. The CDR3 is CASSVGSTHLNF. Here the CDR3 DNA reads TGTGCCAGCAGCGTAGGGTCTACGCACTTGAACTTC.

The rearrangement uses TRBV4-1 and TRBJ2-3; 7 nucleotides agree with TRBD2. The CDR3 spans 15 residues. The germline V gene has CDR1 MGHRA and CDR2 YSYEKL. Trimming at V came to 4 bases and at J to 2 bases, leaving 6 bases not matched to a gene. Here the CDR3 DNA reads TGCGCCAGCAGCCCTGCTAGCGGCCCCACAGATACGCAGTATTTT. Residues: CASSPASGPTDTQYF.

V is TRBV5-1 and J is TRBJ2-5; 7 bases align to TRBD1. J lost 4 bases, V lost 4 bases, and 10 bases had no gene match. There are 15 residues in the CDR3. CDR1 is SGHRS and CDR2 is YFSETQ in the germline V gene. CDR3 DNA sequence: TGCGCCAGCAGCGTAGACACAGGGGCGGGAGAGACCCAGTACTTC. This encodes CASSVDTGAGETQYF.

As to this clone: One junction end does not reproduce the germline sequence, and a read error may be involved. This rearrangement joins TRBV4-1 to TRBJ1-4; 7 nucleotides align to TRBD1. Germline V gene data show CDR1 as MGHRA and CDR2 as YSYEKL. The CDR3 has 15 amino acids. CDR3 coding DNA: TGCGCCAGCAGACGTGACAGGGAGACTAAAGAAAAACTGTTTTTT. Protein sequence: CASRRDRETKEKLFF.

The chain links TRBV5-1 to TRBJ2-5; D remains ambiguous. V was clipped by 1 base and J by 5 bases, with 15 bases between them. Germline assignment: CDR1 SGHRS and CDR2 YFSETQ. CDR3 size: 15 residues. The CDR3 region is CASSLLTPVGETQYF. The CDR3 nucleotides are TGCGCCAGCAGCTTGTTGACCCCGGTCGGGGAGACCCAGTACTTC.

The chain couples TRBV5-4 to TRBJ2-7; 12 bases map to TRBD1. V was clipped by 2 bases and J by 5 bases; unmatched bases: 8. Germline-derived CDR1 and CDR2 are SGHNT and YYREEE (reference sequence). There are 16 residues in the CDR3. DNA for the CDR3: TGTGCCAGCAGCTTCCCCCCGGGACAGGGGGCCCACGAGCAGTACTTC. This gives the protein CASSFPPGQGAHEQYF.

Details on this clone: Distinct nucleotide sequences in the sample also encode this CDR3. V gene TRBV11-2 combines with J gene TRBJ1-1, with 7 bases lining up with TRBD1. Per germline, CDR1 SGHAT and CDR2 FQNNGV. This CDR3 is built from 16 residues. V shed 1 base and J 0 bases; nucleotides not matched to a gene: 5. CDR3 sequence: CASSLAGQAMNTEAFF. In DNA, the CDR3 is TGTGCCAGCAGCTTAGCCGGACAGGCCATGAACACTGAAGCTTTCTTT. Complete variable domain (other parts from reference TRBV11-2 and TRBJ1-1): EAGVAQSPRYKIIEKRQSVAFWCNPISGHATLYWYQQILGQGPKLLIQFQNNGVVDDSQLPKDRFSAERLKGVDSTLKIQPAKLEDSAVYLCASSLAGQAMNTEAFFGQGTRLTVV.

This chain connects TRBV4-1 to TRBJ2-5, with D possibly matching TRBD2 (5 bases). The CDR3 loop spans 14 amino acids. V lost 4 bases, J lost 1 base, and 10 bases lay in between. CDR1 MGHRA and CDR2 YSYEKL come from the germline V gene. For the CDR3, the DNA is TGCGCCAGCAGCCCATTGGACTCCCAAGAGACCCAGTACTTC. Protein sequence: CASSPLDSQETQYF.

The rearrangement joins TRBV30 to TRBJ1-1; 8 bases agree with TRBD1. The V segment lost 2 bases and the J segment 8 bases; nucleotides outside the gene matches: 13. The CDR3 totals 15 residues. Germline V gene lookup returns CDR1 GTSNPN and CDR2 SVGIG (reference sequence). The CDR3 region is CAWSQKLTYRGEAFF. CDR3 DNA: TGTGCCTGGAGTCAGAAACTCACATACAGGGGGGAAGCTTTCTTT.

The chain recombines TRBV4-3 with TRBJ2-1, with TRBD2 identical over 8 bases. The CDR3 has 17 amino acids. The germline gives CDR1 LGHNA, CDR2 YSLEER. V lost 1 base and J lost 7; bases outside the gene matches: 12. The CDR3 loop reads CASSQVAAGGPGNEQFF. DNA of the CDR3: TGCGCCAGCAGCCAAGTGGCGGCGGGGGGACCTGGGAATGAGCAGTTCTTC.